The 25 T cell receptor beta chains in this list originate from one sample, sequenced in a study of vaccination and CD4 T cells after COVID-19. TCRdb called the PCR reads again in MiXCR, with one record for every CDR3 protein. The sample lists tens of thousands of distinct CDR3 sequences, about 57% seen once, with 0.99% in the top ten. The sequencing used CD4+ T cells from blood, collected before SARS-CoV-2 vaccination. The receptors originated from a human donor who had recovered from COVID-19.

The chain uses TRBV7-8 and TRBJ1-1, with unresolved D. The CDR3 contains 12 residues. Trimming left V 1 base short and J 8 bases short, with 8 bases between. Germline V lookup: CDR1 SGHVS, CDR2 FQNEAQ. CDR3 coding DNA: TGTGCCAGCAGCTTAGTAGGCGAGGAAGCTTTCTTT. Protein: CASSLVGEEAFF. The full variable domain, with the rest looked up from reference TRBV7-8 and TRBJ1-1, is GAGVSQSPRYKVAKRGQDVALRCDPISGHVSLFWYQQALGQGPEFLTYFQNEAQLDKSGLPSDRFFAERPEGSVSTLKIQRTQQEDSAVYLCASSLVGEEAFFGQGTRLTVV.

The genes are TRBV5-1 and TRBJ2-3; 10 bases are shared with TRBD1. The CDR3 has 15 residues. In germline, CDR1 is SGHRS, CDR2 YFSETQ. V trimming: 2 bases; J trimming: 4 bases; junction bases outside the gene matches: 4. This chain's CDR3 is CASSFGTGVADTQYF. CDR3 nucleotides: TGCGCCAGCAGCTTCGGGACAGGGGTGGCAGATACGCAGTATTTT.

This sequence joins TRBV20-1 and TRBJ2-7, with 14 bases identical to TRBD2. CDR3 length: 15 amino acids. Germline trimming cut 3 bases from V and 4 bases from J; bases unmatched to any gene: 5. Germline loops: CDR1 DFQATT, CDR2 SNEGSKA (reference sequence). CDR3 residues: CSARGTSGSLYEQYF. The CDR3 coding sequence is TGCAGTGCTAGGGGGACTAGCGGGAGTTTGTACGAGCAGTACTTC.

This clonotype was found a few times. V usage is TRBV6-1 and J usage is TRBJ2-7; D is possibly TRBD2 (6 bases). Germline V gene sequence: CDR1 MNHNS, CDR2 SASEGT. This CDR3 is 13 amino acids long. V was shortened by 6 bases and J by 11 bases, with 20 bases between the two germline ends. CDR3 sequence: CASRDYDKLREYF. The DNA for the CDR3 is TGTGCCAGCAGGGACTACGATAAGCTCCGGGAGTACTTC.

The gene calls are TRBV20-1 and TRBJ2-1, with TRBD2 matching over 7 bases. V was pared by 5 bases and J by 7 bases, with 8 bases of the junction left unmatched. Per germline, CDR1 DFQATT and CDR2 SNEGSKA (reference sequence). The CDR3 is 13 residues long. DNA of the CDR3: TGCAGTGCTTACCTCGGACTAGTGAATGAGCAGTTCTTC. Protein: CSAYLGLVNEQFF.

This clonotype came up a few times. This rearrangement joins TRBV7-2 to TRBJ2-1; tentative D call: TRBD2 (5 bases). This CDR3 spans 14 amino acids. V lost 4 bases to trimming and J lost 10 bases, with 17 bases between them. Germline CDR1 is SGHTA and CDR2 is FQGNSA. CDR3 residues: CASSSFAGAVEQFF. In DNA, the CDR3 is TGTGCCAGCAGCTCCTTCGCGGGCGCGGTAGAGCAGTTCTTC.

The genes are TRBV7-9 and TRBJ2-5; 7 positions match TRBD2. V lost 0 bases to trimming and J lost 1 base; unmatched junction nucleotides: 5. Germline-derived CDR1 and CDR2 are SEHNR and FQNEAQ (reference sequence). This CDR3 region has 16 residues. CDR3 loop: CASSLAASGSQETQYF. The CDR3 DNA is TGTGCCAGCAGCTTAGCGGCTAGCGGCTCCCAAGAGACCCAGTACTTC. The full variable domain, with the rest looked up from reference TRBV7-9 and TRBJ2-5, is DTGVSQNPRHKITKRGQNVTFRCDPISEHNRLYWYRQTLGQGPEFLTYFQNEAQLEKSRLLSDRFSAERPKGSFSTLEIQRTEQGDSAMYLCASSLAASGSQETQYFGPGTRLLVL.

The chain carries TRBV10-3 and TRBJ1-3; D call uncertain. The CDR3 runs to 17 residues. Trimming took off 0 bases at V and 4 bases at J, with 16 bases between the two ends. Germline V CDR1 and CDR2: ENHRY, SYGVKD. In nucleotides, the CDR3 is TGTGCCATCAGTGAGTCGTCTGGGCCGCCTTCCGGAAACACCATATATTTT. Translating gives CAISESSGPPSGNTIYF.

The chain joins TRBV20-1 to TRBJ1-6, with D unresolved. Between the trimmed V and J ends, which lost 0 bases and 10 bases, there was a span of 13 bases. Germline V gene data show CDR1 as DFQATT and CDR2 as SNEGSKA (reference sequence). The CDR3 covers 14 residues. In DNA, the CDR3 is TGCAGTGCTAGAGAGATTGTAGGGCCGTCACCCCTCCACTTT. It is translated as CSAREIVGPSPLHF.

The V and J genes are TRBV6-2 or TRBV6-3 and TRBJ2-6; tentatively, D is TRBD1 or TRBD2 (5 bases each). From germline, CDR1 is MNHEY and CDR2 SVGEGT. The CDR3 spans 18 residues. The V and J ends lost 7 bases and 0 bases respectively, with 19 bases between them. The CDR3 loop is CASIPQGGLNSGANVLTF. CDR3 DNA sequence: TGTGCCAGCATTCCCCAGGGTGGACTGAACTCTGGGGCCAACGTCCTGACTTTC.

The genes are TRBV6-1 and TRBJ2-7; 11 nucleotides align to TRBD2. Germline CDR1 and CDR2: MNHNS and SASEGT. V shed 9 bases, J shed 4 bases, and the junction held 14 bases outside the gene matches. CDR3 length: 16 amino acids. The CDR3 DNA follows: TGTGCCAGTTCCTTAAATAGCGGGAGGGCTTCTTACGAGCAGTACTTC. This sequence encodes CASSLNSGRASYEQYF.

This clonotype was counted a single time. This rearrangement joins TRBV7-9 to TRBJ2-7; D uncertain. Trimming cost V 1 base and J 2 bases, with 15 bases left between them. Germline V gives CDR1 SEHNR, CDR2 FQNEAQ (reference sequence). The CDR3 is 16 amino acids. The CDR3 DNA reads TGTGCCAGCAGCTTAGAGGTATGGTCTCCCACCTACGAGCAGTACTTC. Translation: CASSLEVWSPTYEQYF.

The rearrangement uses TRBV20-1 and TRBJ2-3; 8 bases are shared with TRBD2. Trimming removed 6 bases from V and 3 bases from J; junction bases left unmatched: 5. The CDR3 runs to 13 residues. Germline V gene data show CDR1 as DFQATT and CDR2 as SNEGSKA (reference sequence). The CDR3 is CSARSGSTDTQYF. The CDR3 bases are TGCAGTGCGAGAAGCGGGAGTACAGATACGCAGTATTTT.

The chain is built from TRBV6-5 and TRBJ2-3, with 10 bases lining up with TRBD1. J was trimmed by 2 bases and V by 2 bases; bases with no gene match: 1. The CDR3 sequence is 15 residues long. Germline values: CDR1 MNHEY, CDR2 SVGAGI. CDR3 nucleotides: TGTGCCAGCAGTTACGGGACAGGGGACACAGATACGCAGTATTTT. It translates to CASSYGTGDTDTQYF.

Written as DNA, the CDR3 is TGTGCCAGCAGCTCCTTGCACTTTTCTGGGGCCAACGTCCTGACTTTC. It translates to CASSSLHFSGANVLTF. This chain connects TRBV28 to TRBJ2-6; the D is unclear. Trimming took off 6 bases at V and 1 base at J, with 13 bases between the two ends. CDR3 size: 16 residues. Germline CDR1 and CDR2: MDHEN and SYDVKM.

The chain has TRBV6-1 and TRBJ2-3; 9 nucleotides align to TRBD2. CDR1 MNHNS and CDR2 SASEGT come from the germline V gene. With V trimmed by 2 bases and J by 14 bases, 20 bases remained unmatched. This CDR3 comprises 17 residues. CDR3 residues: CASSERGFGAGGPLSYF. Written as DNA, the CDR3 is TGTGCCAGCAGTGAAAGGGGTTTCGGGGCGGGAGGGCCTCTATCGTATTTT.

The chain has TRBV5-4 and TRBJ2-3; 10 nucleotides line up with TRBD2. CDR1 and CDR2 from the germline V gene are SGHNT and YYREEE (reference sequence). This CDR3 contains 15 residues. V lost 4 bases and J lost 2; bases outside the gene matches: 4. CDR3 in amino acids: CASSTTSGNTDTQYF. As DNA, the CDR3 is TGTGCCAGCAGCACAACTAGCGGGAACACAGATACGCAGTATTTT.

The gene calls are TRBV7-2 and TRBJ2-1; TRBD1 is a possible D gene (5 bases). The germline V and J ends were trimmed by 0 bases and 6 bases, with 12 bases remaining between them. Germline lookup yields CDR1 SGHTA and CDR2 FQGNSA. The CDR3 contains 15 residues. The CDR3 bases are TGTGCCAGCAGCTTAGCCTTGACAGTCACCAATGAGCAGTTCTTC. Protein sequence: CASSLALTVTNEQFF.

The sample holds a few counts of this clonotype. The V call is TRBV27, the J call TRBJ2-2, with D possibly matching TRBD2 (5 bases). The germline V and J ends were trimmed by 3 bases and 3 bases, with 17 bases remaining between them. CDR1 MNHEY and CDR2 SMNVEV come from the germline V gene (reference sequence). The CDR3 covers 17 residues. In nucleotides, the CDR3 is TGTGCCAGCAGTTTTGGCTTCCGGGTGAGGGACACCGGGGAGCTGTTTTTT. It is translated as CASSFGFRVRDTGELFF.

The rearrangement joins TRBV6-1 to TRBJ2-7; 8 positions match TRBD1. The CDR3 is 14 amino acids. Trimming at V came to 5 bases and at J to 2 bases, leaving 5 bases not matched to a gene. From germline, CDR1 is MNHNS and CDR2 SASEGT. This CDR3 is CASSRTGKAYEQYF. The CDR3 DNA follows: TGTGCCAGCAGTAGGACAGGGAAAGCCTACGAGCAGTACTTC.

The V call is TRBV7-9, the J call TRBJ2-7; 8 bases line up with TRBD2. The CDR3 consists of 12 residues. Germline CDR1 is SEHNR and CDR2 is FQNEAQ (reference sequence). V dropped 8 bases and J dropped 6; count of bases not matched to a gene: 6. CDR3 region: CASEREPGEQYF. The CDR3 nucleotides are TGTGCCAGCGAGCGGGAGCCAGGCGAGCAGTACTTC. Using reference TRBV7-9 and TRBJ2-7 for the parts outside the CDR3, the full variable domain is DTGVSQNPRHKITKRGQNVTFRCDPISEHNRLYWYRQTLGQGPEFLTYFQNEAQLEKSRLLSDRFSAERPKGSFSTLEIQRTEQGDSAMYLCASEREPGEQYFGPGTRLTVT.

The chain has TRBV7-9 and TRBJ2-2; D perhaps matches TRBD1 (6 bases). Per germline, CDR1 SEHNR and CDR2 FQNEAQ (reference sequence). V dropped 5 bases and J dropped 5 bases, with 12 bases sitting between them. CDR3 length: 14 residues. CDR3 loop: CASSRDILTGELFF. As DNA, the CDR3 is TGTGCCAGCAGCCGGGACATTCTGACCGGGGAGCTGTTTTTT.

The chain joins TRBV20-1 to TRBJ2-1, with 12 bases lining up with TRBD2. The CDR3 is 16 amino acids. The J segment lost 8 bases and the V segment lost 0 bases, leaving 8 bases of the junction unmatched. The V gene's germline CDR1 is DFQATT and CDR2 SNEGSKA (reference sequence). CDR3 amino acids: CSARDLSLAGGHEQFF. In DNA form, the CDR3 reads TGCAGTGCTAGAGATTTATCACTAGCGGGAGGCCATGAGCAGTTCTTC.

This chain joins TRBV5-1 and TRBJ1-1, with unresolved D. The germline V gene encodes CDR1 SGHRS and CDR2 YFSETQ. The CDR3 sequence is 15 residues long. Trimming cost V 3 bases and J 5 bases, with 17 bases left between them. This CDR3 is CASSSSQSGRTEAFF. The DNA for the CDR3 is TGCGCCAGCAGCTCCTCACAATCAGGCCGAACTGAAGCTTTCTTT.

The genes are TRBV7-8 and TRBJ2-7, with TRBD2 matching over 10 bases. This CDR3 is 17 amino acids long. The ends lost 0 bases at V and 4 bases at J; junction bases unmatched: 9. CDR1 and CDR2 (germline): SGHVS, FQNEAQ. The CDR3 DNA is TGTGCCAGCAGCTTAGCTCTAGCGGGGGCGACGACTTACGAGCAGTACTTC. Amino acids: CASSLALAGATTYEQYF.